This T cell receptor (beta chain) was found in a study of blood T cell repertoires in COVID-19. On the study more broadly: Italy, Spain and the United States were the sources of the convalescent and acute COVID-19 samples. The analysed material was cDNA or gDNA that came from T cells, B-cell-depleted T cells, or PBMCs.

Methods used by the authors: Estimation of nucleated cell counts relied on the amplification of reference gene primers. Profiling relied on immunoSEQ multiplex PCR, and the TCRdb table lists in-frame clones only, not all of them. V and J calls and clone size are given by that table; D and trimming were obtained from the DNA. The sample lists 250,000 to 300,000 clones; 70% to 90% were seen once. The clonotype comes from a woman in her fifties or sixties with acute or convalescent COVID-19. What was sequenced was peripheral blood.

CDR3 nucleotides: TGTGCCAGCAGTGAAGCTAGCTCAGCCTACAATGAGCAGTTCTTC. It encodes CASSEASSAYNEQFF. The chain is built from TRBV6-1 and TRBJ2-1; D gene uncertain. The CDR3 is made up of 15 amino acids. V was pared by 0 bases and J by 2 bases, with 8 bases between. The germline gives CDR1 MNHNS, CDR2 SASEGT.